The T cell receptor beta chain described here comes from a study of blood T cell repertoires in COVID-19. Overall study context: T cells, B-cell-depleted T cells, or PBMCs provided the cDNA or gDNA that served as material.

Original handling: For nucleated cells, counts were estimated from reference gene primer amplification. The table came from immunoSEQ multiplex PCR; TCRdb's copy has only in-frame clones and leaves some out. The V and J calls and clone size come from that table; D and trimming were worked out from the DNA. Of approximately 82,000 clones listed, more than 85% are singletons. Individuals aged about 18 to 89 years were recruited from roughly 22 US areas. The CDR3 spans 16 residues. The V gene end was trimmed by 5 bases and the J gene end by 5 bases; junction bases not matched to a gene: 11. CDR1 and CDR2 (germline): SEHNR, FQNEAQ (reference sequence).

This sequence joins TRBV7-9 and TRBJ1-1, with 10 bases aligning to TRBD1. The TCR was taken from a woman aged 50 to 60 with acute COVID-19. Sequenced material: PBMCs or T cells enriched from blood (not recorded which). CDR3 residues: CASSPQTGGPRTEAFF. CDR3 DNA: TGTGCCAGCAGCCCACAGACAGGGGGCCCAAGGACTGAAGCTTTCTTT.